A single T cell receptor beta chain is shown here with its context. The specificity of this receptor is unknown. No much larger clonotype is one base removed from it; base qualities were not supplied. TCRbeta CDR3 regions were amplified from genomic DNA using the immunoSEQ Assay, a bias-controlled multiplex PCR. For the original study's pipeline: Nucleated cell counts per sample were estimated from amplification of reference gene primers within the assay. Sequence reads were collapsed and filtered to measure the absolute abundance of every unique TCRbeta CDR3 rearrangement. For each sample, productive Simpson clonality was calculated as the square root of Simpson's diversity index across productive rearrangements. Sourced from immuneACCESS, this table was stored by TCRdb with only in-frame sequences that have V and J called. A share of the clones is absent; for the studies checked, an unresolved V gene accounts for under half, and the remainder has no known explanation. That table gives V, J and clone size, and the DNA gave D and trimming. The sample yields 15,000 to 20,000 clones; roughly nine tenths were counted once. Approximately 5% of the sample is taken by the ten largest.

These data come from a study of blood T cell repertoires in COVID-19 (dated by TCRdb to about 2020). Some background on the complete study: The collaborator samples originated in the United States, Italy and Spain and spanned the acute and convalescent phases of COVID-19. The material from the prospective study consisted of cDNA or gDNA derived from T cells, B-cell-depleted T cells, or PBMCs. The dataset comprised deeply sampled blood TCRbeta repertoires from subjects exposed to, actively infected with, or recovered from COVID-19. A freely available public database, intended as a resource for researchers studying the immune response to SARS-CoV-2, is where the repertoires were released. The samples were drawn from two sources: the first 160 participants of the ongoing ImmuneRACE study, and 950 to 1,500 subjects contributed by 6 global collaborators. Sample metadata almost always included a de-identified subject ID, COVID-19 status, age in years and sex. Where available, HLA class I and class II types were obtained from metadata supplied by the sample provider rather than from assay-based typing. Overall results and qualifications from the work: The quantity of clinical and demographic metadata differed by source and by participant and was supplied without curation.

Collaborating institutions collected whole blood in K2EDTA tubes following their own protocols. For TCRbeta analysis, collaborators shipped samples as frozen whole blood, isolated PBMCs, or DNA extracted from either of those sample types. CDR1 and CDR2 are drawn from the germline V gene: SGHRS, YFSETQ. Trimming at the junction amounts to 5 bases on V and 0 bases on J, and the germline ends lie 8 bases apart. The CDR3 has 13 amino acids, counting the end cysteine and phenylalanine. CDR3 DNA is the only sequence kept; it has 39 bases, read in frame from the first base. The sequenced sample was peripheral blood. The rearranged chain carries TRBV5-1 and TRBJ2-5; no D gene is confidently identified. The TCR comes from a human donor in a cohort sampled during active COVID-19. The CDR3 has the sequence CASSLQYQETQYF. At the DNA level, the sequence is TGCGCCAGCAGTTTACAGTACCAAGAGACCCAGTACTTC.